These 6 T cell receptor beta chains came from one sample sequenced in a study of siplizumab effects on memory and regulatory T cells (dated by TCRdb to between 2018 and 2020). The library was generated by the immunoSEQ multiplex PCR assay. This immuneACCESS table, as held by TCRdb, lists in-frame sequences with V and J called but not all clones. Of the missing ones, under half trace to an unresolved V gene in checked studies; the others have no known cause. This sample is represented by 60,000 to 65,000 clones; 70% to 80% of them were singletons. The ten top clones hold approximately 0.4% of the sample. The sample was memory CD4+ T cells sorted from blood. The meaning of the sample's cell subset or site label: unstimulated CD4+ memory T cells. The receptors here all came from a human donor in good health.

DNA for the CDR3: TGTGCCAGCATGGTGGGGGAAGGGAACCATTCACCCCTCCACTTT. This codes for CASMVGEGNHSPLHF. The chain recombines TRBV2 with TRBJ1-6, with a tentative D call TRBD1 (5 bases). The CDR3 sequence is 15 residues long. Germline V lookup: CDR1 SNHLY, CDR2 FYNNEI. V shed 7 bases and J shed 8 bases, with 18 bases lying between them. The full variable domain, with the rest looked up from reference TRBV2 and TRBJ1-6, is EPEVTQTPSHQVTQMGQEVILRCVPISNHLYFYWYRQILGQKVEFLVSFYNNEISEKSEIFDDQFSVERPDGSNFTLKIRSTKLEDSAMYFCASMVGEGNHSPLHFGNGTRLTVT.

The chain has TRBV6-6 and TRBJ1-2; no clear D gene. V dropped 4 bases and J dropped 4 bases, with 10 bases sitting between them. The CDR3 is made up of 13 amino acids. The germline V gene has CDR1 MNHNY and CDR2 SVGAGI (reference sequence). CDR3 amino acids: CASSSGPIYGYTF. As DNA, the CDR3 is TGTGCCAGCAGTTCCGGGCCTATCTATGGCTACACCTTC.

The J gene is TRBJ1-5, the V gene TRBV27; maybe TRBD1 (6 bases). Germline-derived CDR1 and CDR2 are MNHEY and SMNVEV (reference sequence). Deletions cut 6 bases from V and 7 bases from J, with 13 bases between. This CDR3 contains 13 residues. CDR3 in DNA: TGTGCCAGCAGCCGACTCAGGGGACAGCCCCAGCATTTT. This translates into CASSRLRGQPQHF.

CDR3 residues: CASSSTPHDVNTEAFF. The CDR3 coding sequence is TGTGCCAGTAGTAGCACCCCCCACGATGTGAACACTGAAGCTTTCTTT. The rearrangement joins TRBV19 to TRBJ1-1, with unresolved D. V was clipped by 4 bases and J by 0 bases, with 15 bases between them. This CDR3 spans 16 amino acids. Germline CDR1 LNHDA, CDR2 SQIVND (reference sequence).

The V call is TRBV6-6, the J call TRBJ1-6, with a weak D call TRBD1 (6 bases). This CDR3 comprises 15 residues. V was pared by 2 bases and J by 4 bases, with 9 bases between. Germline CDR1 MNHNY, CDR2 SVGAGI (reference sequence). This chain's CDR3 is CASSYPDSYNSPLHF. DNA for the CDR3: TGTGCCAGCAGTTACCCGGACAGTTATAATTCACCCCTCCACTTT.

V and J are TRBV15 and TRBJ1-1; tentative D call: TRBD1 (5 bases). V gave up 0 bases and J gave up 11 bases, with 13 bases separating them. This CDR3 has 13 amino acids. Germline values: CDR1 LNHNV, CDR2 YYDKDF (reference sequence). The CDR3 region has the DNA TGTGCCACCAGCAGAGATAGGGATAGGGGTGCTTTCTTT. Its protein product is CATSRDRDRGAFF.